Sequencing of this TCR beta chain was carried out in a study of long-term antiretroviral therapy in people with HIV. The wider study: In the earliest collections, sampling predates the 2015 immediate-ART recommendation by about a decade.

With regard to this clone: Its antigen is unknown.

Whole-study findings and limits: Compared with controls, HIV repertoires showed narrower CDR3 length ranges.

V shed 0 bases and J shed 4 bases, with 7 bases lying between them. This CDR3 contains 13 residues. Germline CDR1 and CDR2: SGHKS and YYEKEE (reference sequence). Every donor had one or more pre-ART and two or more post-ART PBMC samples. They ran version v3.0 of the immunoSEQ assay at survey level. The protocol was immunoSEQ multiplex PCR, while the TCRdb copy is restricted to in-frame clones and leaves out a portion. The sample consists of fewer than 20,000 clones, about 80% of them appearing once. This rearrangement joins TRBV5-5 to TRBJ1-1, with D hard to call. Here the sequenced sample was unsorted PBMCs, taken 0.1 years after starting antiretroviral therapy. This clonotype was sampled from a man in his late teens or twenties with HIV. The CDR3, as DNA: TGTGCCAGCAGCTTGGGCGGCCCCACTGAAGCTTTCTTT. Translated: CASSLGGPTEAFF.